The TCR beta chain under discussion was sequenced for a study of T cell responses to AZD1222 COVID-19 vaccine. Across the whole study: Researchers grouped second doses given at about 4 or about 12 weeks into one pool.

Germline assignment: CDR1 SGHRS and CDR2 YFSETQ. The V and J ends lost 0 bases and 4 bases, in that order; junction bases with no gene match: 6. This CDR3 comprises 15 residues. Notes on the study in general: Females outnumbered males among donors, who were mostly white British; clonal diversity was possibly underestimated.

As to this clone: As yet, its antigen is unknown.

TCRdb's copy holds only in-frame clones and misses some; the assay was immunoSEQ multiplex PCR. The data hold 120,000 to 150,000 clones, with about 91% observed a single time. The sequence came from an adult in good health. Here the sequenced sample was peripheral blood, taken on day 0 of AZD1222 vaccination. The rearrangement links TRBV5-1 to TRBJ2-5; TRBD2 aligns across 7 bases. The CDR3 DNA sequence: TGCGCCAGCAGCTTGGCAGTGGGAGGGTTAGAGACCCAGTACTTC. Translation gives CASSLAVGGLETQYF.